In this sample, the clone carrying this T cell receptor beta chain is medium-sized. Assay used: immunoSEQ multiplex PCR; TCRdb lists only in-frame clones, some missing. Counted here are fewer than 150,000 clones, around 73% occurring once; the ten biggest clones make up roughly 9.7%. Trimming pared 6 bases from V and 4 bases from J, leaving 9 bases between. Germline CDR1 reads MDHEN; CDR2 reads SYDVKM. The CDR3 has 12 residues. The data stem from a study of blood T cell repertoires in COVID-19. Overall study context: Material from acute and convalescent COVID-19 was sourced from the United States, Italy and Spain. In each case, the material was cDNA or gDNA derived from T cells, B-cell-depleted T cells, or PBMCs.

Material for sequencing was peripheral blood. The chain employs TRBV28 and TRBJ1-2, with D maybe TRBD1 (6 bases). The clonotype was recovered from a man aged 60 to 69 who had recovered from COVID-19. The CDR3 DNA is TGTGCCAGCAGACAGGGCGGCTATGGCTACACCTTC. Its protein product is CASRQGGYGYTF.